These T cell receptor beta chains were read from a single sample in a study of cytomegalovirus exposure and HLA in healthy donors. Sequenced by immunoSEQ multiplex PCR; TCRdb stores in-frame clones only, minus some. The repertoire holds around 180,000 clones, with roughly 71% as singletons. The source material was PBMCs. These receptors all stem from a girl aged 5 to 17 in good health and CMV-seronegative. CDR3s include the opening cysteine and the closing phenylalanine or tryptophan. A D gene is named only where the DNA matches it firmly. Size is stated for part of the rows, as once, few or many counts, or as a class when the clone is expanded.

>TRBV6-1|.|TRBD1|TRBJ2-1
TGTGCCAGCCTGATATTGGGGGACAGGGGTAATGAGCAGTTCTTC
CASLILGDRGNEQFF
>TRBV7-9|few|TRBD2|TRBJ2-5
TGTGCCAGCAGCCCCCGGGCTAGCGGGGGACAAGAGACCCAGTACTTC
CASSPRASGGQETQYF
>TRBV29-1|.|.|TRBJ1-6
TGCAGCGTTGCGACCACAGGGAATAATTCACCCCTCCACTTT
CSVATTGNNSPLHF
>TRBV6-5|.|.|TRBJ1-3
TGTGCCAGCTTACCGCGCTCTGGAAACACCATATATTTT
CASLPRSGNTIYF
>TRBV27|once|TRBD2|TRBJ2-3
TGTGCCAGCCTACCTCTGGGTAGCGGGAGAGATACGCAGTATTTT
CASLPLGSGRDTQYF
>TRBV29-1|.|.|TRBJ1-1
TGCAGCGTTGTGAGTCGGGGGGACGTGTTCGGGTCTTTCTTT
CSVVSRGDVFGSFF
>TRBV11-2|.|.|TRBJ2-3
TGTGCCAGCAGCAAAACGGGGGTTGGAGATACGCAGTATTTT
CASSKTGVGDTQYF
>TRBV6-5|.|.|TRBJ1-1
TGTGCCAGCAGTCGGACAAGCGCTGAAGCTTTCTTT
CASSRTSAEAFF
>TRBV9|.|TRBD1|TRBJ1-1
TGTGCCAGCAGCCCCCGGACAGGGGAGTACACTGAAGCTTTCTTT
CASSPRTGEYTEAFF
>TRBV9|once|.|TRBJ1-6
TGTGCCAGCAGCGTAGGGGACATCAGCCCCTATAATTCACCCCTCCACTTT
CASSVGDISPYNSPLHF
>TRBV25-1|once|.|TRBJ2-7
TGTGCCAGCGCCGTAGGAGGTCAGCAGTACTTC
CASAVGGQQYF
>TRBV7-9|.|TRBD1|TRBJ1-5
TGTGCCAGCAGCTTAGCCGGGGACAGCAAGGACGTTCAGCCCCAGCATTTT
CASSLAGDSKDVQPQHF
>TRBV15|.|TRBD2|TRBJ2-1
TGTGCCACCAGTAGAAGCTCCCTAGCGGGGGGCTTGGGTGAGCAGTTCTTC
CATSRSSLAGGLGEQFF
>TRBV14|.|.|TRBJ2-1
TGTGCCAGCAGCCAAGTAGTGGAGAATGAGCAGTTCTTC
CASSQVVENEQFF
>TRBV7-9|.|.|TRBJ1-3
TGTGCCAGCAGCTCGACTGAGTCTGGAAACACCATATATTTT
CASSSTESGNTIYF
>TRBV2|.|.|TRBJ1-2
TGTGCCACCTCATCGCAGGGGTATGGCTACACCTTC
CATSSQGYGYTF
>TRBV18|.|TRBD1|TRBJ2-7
TGTGCCAGCTCACCACAGGGGGCGAACGAGCAGTACTTC
CASSPQGANEQYF
>TRBV2|once|.|TRBJ1-3
TGTGCCAGCAGTGCTACCGAGGCCATAAGAGGCCCAAGGTCTGGAAACACCATATATTTT
CASSATEAIRGPRSGNTIYF
>TRBV29-1|.|TRBD1|TRBJ1-1
TGCAGCGGACAGGGACACTGGAACACTGAAGCTTTCTTT
CSGQGHWNTEAFF
>TRBV4-1|once|TRBD1|TRBJ2-7
TGCGCCAGCAGCCCGTGGACAGGTCCCTACGAGCAGTACTTC
CASSPWTGPYEQYF
>TRBV18|once|TRBD1|TRBJ1-2
TGTGCCAGCTCACCACCTCATCAGGACAGGGGGCCTTATGGCTACACCTTC
CASSPPHQDRGPYGYTF
>TRBV9|.|.|TRBJ1-1
TGTGCCAGCAGCCCTCAGATCGGGGGGTCGGGCACTGAAGCTTTCTTT
CASSPQIGGSGTEAFF
>TRBV6-5|.|TRBD1|TRBJ2-7
TGTGCCAGCAGTCTGGGACAGCGCTACGAGCAGTACTTC
CASSLGQRYEQYF
>TRBV5-1|.|.|TRBJ1-2
TGCGCCAGCAGCATCGACAATTATGGCTACACCTTC
CASSIDNYGYTF
>TRBV4-1|.|.|TRBJ2-7
TGCGCCAGCAGCCAACCTACAGGGCCCCGGTACTTC
CASSQPTGPRYF
>TRBV5-1|.|.|TRBJ2-7
TGCGCCAGCAGCTTTGAGTACGAGCAGTACTTC
CASSFEYEQYF
>TRBV6-5|.|.|TRBJ1-2
TGTGCCAGCAGTTACGGCGGAACAAGTGGCTACACCTTC
CASSYGGTSGYTF
>TRBV19|.|.|TRBJ1-5
TGTGCCAGTAGCCCCCGAGGCAAGAATCAGCCCCAGCATTTT
CASSPRGKNQPQHF
>TRBV28|.|TRBD1|TRBJ1-5
TGTGCCAGCAGCGAGACAGGGGGAGGTCAGCCCCAGCATTTT
CASSETGGGQPQHF
>TRBV10-3|.|TRBD2|TRBJ2-3
TGTGCCGCCACCGGGGGGGCCCCAGATACGCAGTATTTT
CAATGGAPDTQYF
>TRBV5-1|.|.|TRBJ2-6
TGCGCCAGCAAACCTGTAACTCTGAGCTCTGGGGCCAACGTCCTGACTTTC
CASKPVTLSSGANVLTF
>TRBV5-1|few|TRBD2|TRBJ2-1
TGCGCCAGCAGCCGTGGACTAGTCGCTAATGAGCAGTTCTTC
CASSRGLVANEQFF
>TRBV29-1|.|.|TRBJ1-2
TGCAGCGTTGAAAAGGGGGTGGGCTATGGCTACACCTTC
CSVEKGVGYGYTF